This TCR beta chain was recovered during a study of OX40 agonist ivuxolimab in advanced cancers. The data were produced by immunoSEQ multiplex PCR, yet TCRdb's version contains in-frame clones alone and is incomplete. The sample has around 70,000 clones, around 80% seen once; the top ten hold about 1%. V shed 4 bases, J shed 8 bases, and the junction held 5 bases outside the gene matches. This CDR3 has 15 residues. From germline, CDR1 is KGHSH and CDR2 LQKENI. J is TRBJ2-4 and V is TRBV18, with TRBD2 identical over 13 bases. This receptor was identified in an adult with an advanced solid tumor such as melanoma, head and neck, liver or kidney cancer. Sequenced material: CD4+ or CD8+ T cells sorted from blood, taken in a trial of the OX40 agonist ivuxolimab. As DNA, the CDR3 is TGTGCCAGCTCACAGGGACTAGCGGGGATCGACATTCAGTACTTC. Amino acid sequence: CASSQGLAGIDIQYF.